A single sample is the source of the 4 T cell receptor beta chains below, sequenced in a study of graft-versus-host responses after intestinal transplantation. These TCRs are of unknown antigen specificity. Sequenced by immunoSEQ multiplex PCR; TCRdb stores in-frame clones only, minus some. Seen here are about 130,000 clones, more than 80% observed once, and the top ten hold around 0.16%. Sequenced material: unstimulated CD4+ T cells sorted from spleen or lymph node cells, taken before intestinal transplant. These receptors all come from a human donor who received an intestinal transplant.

The CDR3 nucleotides are TGTGCCAGCAGCCAAGGGGCGCCCATGATGGGGACGTCGCACTACACAGATACGCAGTATTTT. Amino acids: CASSQGAPMMGTSHYTDTQYF. The chain recombines TRBV4-2 with TRBJ2-3; D may be TRBD1 or TRBD2 (5 bases each). The ends were cut back, 1 base at V and 2 bases at J, with 28 bases in the middle. In germline, CDR1 is LGHNA, CDR2 YNFKEQ. This CDR3 spans 21 amino acids.

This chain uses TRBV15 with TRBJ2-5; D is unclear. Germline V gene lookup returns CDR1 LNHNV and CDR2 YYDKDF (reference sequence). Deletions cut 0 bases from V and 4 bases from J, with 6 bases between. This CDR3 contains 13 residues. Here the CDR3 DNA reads TGTGCCACCAGCAGAGATCTATCAGAGACCCAGTACTTC. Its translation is CATSRDLSETQYF. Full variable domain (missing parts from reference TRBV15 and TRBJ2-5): DAMVIQNPRYQVTQFGKPVTLSCSQTLNHNVMYWYQQKSSQAPKLLFHYYDKDFNNEADTPDNFQSRRPNTSFCFLDIRSPGLGDTAMYLCATSRDLSETQYFGPGTRLLVL.

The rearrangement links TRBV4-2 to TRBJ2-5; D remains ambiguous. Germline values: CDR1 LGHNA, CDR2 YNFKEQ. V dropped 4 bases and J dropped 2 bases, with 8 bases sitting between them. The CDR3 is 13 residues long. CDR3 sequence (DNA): TGTGCCAGCAGCCCTAGGGTTCAAGAGACCCAGTACTTC. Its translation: CASSPRVQETQYF.

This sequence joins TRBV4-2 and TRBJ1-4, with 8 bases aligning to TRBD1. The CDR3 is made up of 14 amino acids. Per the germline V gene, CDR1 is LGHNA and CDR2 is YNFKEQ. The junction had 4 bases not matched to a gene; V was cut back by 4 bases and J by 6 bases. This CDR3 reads CASSRTGSDEKLFF. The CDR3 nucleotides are TGTGCCAGCAGCCGGACAGGGTCCGATGAAAAACTGTTTTTT.